This T cell receptor (beta chain) was captured by sequencing in a study of vaccination effects on CD4 cells after COVID-19. Study summary: Samples came from two convalescent patients 16 days and one week before vaccination. For each well, over 1.5 million PBMC were cultured with about 10 IU/ml IL-2 and about 11 ug/ml peptides.

The sample holds one count of this clone. Its antigen remains unidentified. Here immunoSEQ multiplex PCR was the method, and the copy in TCRdb shows in-frame clones only, minus some. The table shows approximately 47,000 clones, with roughly three quarters occurring only once. Around day 10 of culture, CD4+ T cells were separated out. The individual was infected with SARS-CoV-2 between March and December 2020, as confirmed by PCR. Trimming took 5 bases from V and 0 from J; bases not matched to a gene: 5. The CDR3 has 15 residues. Germline V gene sequence: CDR1 LGHDT, CDR2 YNNKEL (reference sequence). This TCR came from a human donor who had a prior SARS-CoV-2 infection. The source material was CD4+ T cells from PBMCs cultured without peptide, sampled before COVID-19 vaccination. The chain couples TRBV3-1 (or the pseudogene TRBV3-2) to TRBJ1-1; 8 bases are a match to TRBD1. CDR3 in amino acids: CASSERQGMNTEAFF. In DNA form, the CDR3 reads TGTGCCAGCAGCGAACGACAGGGGATGAACACTGAAGCTTTCTTT.